These T cell receptor beta chains were read from a single sample in a study of siplizumab effects on memory and regulatory T cells. Method: immunoSEQ multiplex PCR; TCRdb's copy keeps in-frame clones and lacks some. The sample consists of about 100,000 clones, more than 85% of them appearing once. Material for sequencing was CD4+ T cells sorted from blood. Receptor source: a human donor in good health. Both conserved end residues are part of each CDR3. D genes are given only for firm matches. A clone size is listed for some rows: how often the clone was seen (once, few, many), or a class if it is expanded.

abundance	d_gene	j_gene	v_gene	CDR3nt	CDR3aa
.	TRBD1	TRBJ1-5	TRBV5-5	TGTGCCAGCAGCTTGGTGGGACAGTTAATGAATCAGCCCCAGCATTTT	CASSLVGQLMNQPQHF
.	TRBD1	TRBJ2-3	TRBV5-1	TGCGCCAGCAACTCGGGACAGGGTCTCACAGATACGCAGTATTTT	CASNSGQGLTDTQYF
.	TRBD1	TRBJ1-2	TRBV30	TGTGCCTGGCGGAAACCGGGACAGGGTAACTATGGCTACACCTTC	CAWRKPGQGNYGYTF
.	TRBD1	TRBJ2-1	TRBV5-4	TGTGCCAGCAGCTTGGTGGACAGGGGGCCACCCTACAATGAGCAGTTCTTC	CASSLVDRGPPYNEQFF
.	.	TRBJ2-4	TRBV5-1	TGCGCCAGCAGCTTCTCCGGGGGCAATAACATTCAGTACTTC	CASSFSGGNNIQYF
.	.	TRBJ1-3	TRBV7-6	TGTGCCAGCAGCTTAACGGGAGAGGGAAACACCATATATTTT	CASSLTGEGNTIYF
once	.	TRBJ1-2	TRBV2	TGTGCCAGCAGAGGACAGCTCCGCTATGGCTACACCTTC	CASRGQLRYGYTF
once	TRBD1	TRBJ1-5	TRBV29-1	TGCAGCGTTATGGACAGGGGAAGCAATCAGCCCCAGCATTTT	CSVMDRGSNQPQHF
few	TRBD2	TRBJ2-2	TRBV7-9	TGTGCCAGCAGTCGCACTAGCGGGGGGGCCAGTAGGACCGGGGAGCTGTTTTTT	CASSRTSGGASRTGELFF
few	TRBD1	TRBJ2-3	TRBV5-8	TGTGCCAGCGCACGTTTGGACAGGGATGCAGATACGCAGTATTTT	CASARLDRDADTQYF
.	TRBD1	TRBJ2-2	TRBV2	TGTGCCAGCAGTGACCGGGACAGTGGGGCCGGGGAGCTGTTTTTT	CASSDRDSGAGELFF
.	.	TRBJ1-5	TRBV7-2	TGTGCCAGCAGCCTGAAAAGCAATCAGCCCCAGCATTTT	CASSLKSNQPQHF
.	TRBD1	TRBJ1-1	TRBV5-5	TGTGCCAGCAGCTGGGGACAGGAGAATTTTCGTGGCACTGAAGCTTTCTTT	CASSWGQENFRGTEAFF
once	.	TRBJ1-1	TRBV6-1	TGTGCCAGCAGTGAAACGAGGAAGAACACTGAAGCTTTCTTT	CASSETRKNTEAFF
.	.	TRBJ1-6	TRBV6-6	TGTGCCAGCAGTTACACTTTTGACAAGCCCCCGCTCCACTTT	CASSYTFDKPPLHF
.	.	TRBJ2-5	TRBV4-1	TGCGCCAGCAGCCAAGACGCGGGACAGAGTCAAGAGACCCAGTACTTC	CASSQDAGQSQETQYF
.	TRBD1	TRBJ1-5	TRBV19	TGTGCCAGTATAACAGGGGCAGGGAGCAATCAGCCCCAGCATTTT	CASITGAGSNQPQHF
.	.	TRBJ2-4	TRBV7-9	TGTGCCAGCAGCTTAGGCAGGGACATTCAGTACTTC	CASSLGRDIQYF
.	TRBD2	TRBJ2-3	TRBV6-5	TGTGCCAGCAGTACTAGCGTCTATCGGACGCAGTATTTT	CASSTSVYRTQYF
.	.	TRBJ1-3	TRBV6-1	TGTGCCAGTGGACGCCTGTTCTCTGGAAACACCATATATTTT	CASGRLFSGNTIYF
.	.	TRBJ2-7	TRBV7-9	TGTGCCAGCAGCTTAGGAGGGGTGGACGAGCAGTACTTC	CASSLGGVDEQYF